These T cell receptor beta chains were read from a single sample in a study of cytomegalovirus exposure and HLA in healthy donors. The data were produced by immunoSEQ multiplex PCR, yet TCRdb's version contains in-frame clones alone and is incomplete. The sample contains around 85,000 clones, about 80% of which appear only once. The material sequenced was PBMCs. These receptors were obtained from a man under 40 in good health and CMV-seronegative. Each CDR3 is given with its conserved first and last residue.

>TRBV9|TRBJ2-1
CASSVAGNEQFF
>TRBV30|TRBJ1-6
CAWRGGKLSSYNSPLHF
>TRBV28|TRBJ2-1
CASSAPDFGEQFF
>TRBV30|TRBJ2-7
CAWNAPDREVNEQYF
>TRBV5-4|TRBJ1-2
CASSPSGFPAEYGYTF
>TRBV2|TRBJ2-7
CASNPRGRPYEQYF
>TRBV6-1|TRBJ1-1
CASQPTGSTEAFF
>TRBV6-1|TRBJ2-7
CASRSVYEQYF
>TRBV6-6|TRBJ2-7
CASSAASSDTYEQYF
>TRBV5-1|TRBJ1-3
CASSLGVSPEGGNTIYF
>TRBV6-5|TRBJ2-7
CASGTEGQGVYEQCF
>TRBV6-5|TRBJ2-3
CASSYFGEPTDTQYF
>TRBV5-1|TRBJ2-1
CASSLDPAGNYNEQFF
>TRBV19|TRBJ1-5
CASTQTGGAARPQHF
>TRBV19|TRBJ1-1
CASSISRGTEAFF
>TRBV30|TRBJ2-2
CARGTGGKRTGELFF
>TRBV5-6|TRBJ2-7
CASSLGSSYEQYF
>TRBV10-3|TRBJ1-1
CAISWTGNEAFF
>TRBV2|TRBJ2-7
CASSYFDVPYEQYF
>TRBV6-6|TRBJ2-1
CASRTQDYNEQFF
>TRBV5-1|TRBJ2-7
CASSPTSGESYEQYF
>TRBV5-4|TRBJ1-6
CASSFGSSYNSPLHF
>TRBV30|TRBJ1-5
CAWSRTGASQPQHF
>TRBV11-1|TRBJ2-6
CASSLRGLGANVLTF
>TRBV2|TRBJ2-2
CASSDLGTANTGELFF
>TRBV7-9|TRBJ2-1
CASSQGHNEQFF
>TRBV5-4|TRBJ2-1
CASSLDLSGNEQFF
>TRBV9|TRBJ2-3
CASSVELAGGTDTQYF
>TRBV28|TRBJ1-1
CASSLNKLEAFF
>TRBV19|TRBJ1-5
CASTREGIDNQPQHF
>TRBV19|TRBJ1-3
CASRKGGGNTIYF
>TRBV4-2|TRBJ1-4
CASSQGGSGKLFF
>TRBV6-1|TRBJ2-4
CASSENLGLAGVGAKNIQYF
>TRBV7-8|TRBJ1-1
CASSLVPAGVGTEAFF
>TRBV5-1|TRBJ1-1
CASSLRGMNTEAFF
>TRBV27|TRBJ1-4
CASSSDRRNEKLFF
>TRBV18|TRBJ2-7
CASSPPTGGEQYF
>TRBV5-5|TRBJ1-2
CASSLFVFYGYTF
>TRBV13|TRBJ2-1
CASSLNPSTGGGDEQFF